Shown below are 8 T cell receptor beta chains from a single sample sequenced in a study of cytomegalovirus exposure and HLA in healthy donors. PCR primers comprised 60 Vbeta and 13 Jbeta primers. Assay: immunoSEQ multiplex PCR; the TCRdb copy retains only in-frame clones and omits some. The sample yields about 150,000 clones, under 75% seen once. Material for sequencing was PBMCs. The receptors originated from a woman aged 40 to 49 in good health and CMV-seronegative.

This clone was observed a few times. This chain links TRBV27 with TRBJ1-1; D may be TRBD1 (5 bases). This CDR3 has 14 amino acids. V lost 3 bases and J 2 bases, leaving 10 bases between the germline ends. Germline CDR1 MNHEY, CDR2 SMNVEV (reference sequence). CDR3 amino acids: CASSLEGLNTEAFF. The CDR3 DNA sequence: TGTGCCAGCAGTTTGGAGGGGTTAAACACTGAAGCTTTCTTT.

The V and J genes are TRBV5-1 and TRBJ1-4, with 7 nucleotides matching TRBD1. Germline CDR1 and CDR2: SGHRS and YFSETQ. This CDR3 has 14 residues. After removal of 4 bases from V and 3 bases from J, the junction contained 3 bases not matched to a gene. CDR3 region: CASSRDSANEKLFF. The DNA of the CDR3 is TGCGCCAGCAGCCGGGACAGCGCTAATGAAAAACTGTTTTTT.

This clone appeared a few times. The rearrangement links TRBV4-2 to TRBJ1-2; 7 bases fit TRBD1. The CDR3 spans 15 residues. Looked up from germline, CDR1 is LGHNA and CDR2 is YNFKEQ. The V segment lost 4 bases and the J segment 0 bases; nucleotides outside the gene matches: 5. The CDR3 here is CASSPTTGSNYGYTF. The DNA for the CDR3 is TGTGCCAGCAGCCCTACGACAGGGTCTAACTATGGCTACACCTTC.

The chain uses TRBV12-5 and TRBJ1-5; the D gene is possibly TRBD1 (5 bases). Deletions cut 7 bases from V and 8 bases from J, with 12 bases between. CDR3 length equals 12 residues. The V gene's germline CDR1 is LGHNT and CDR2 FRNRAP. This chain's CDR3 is CASALGGEPQHF. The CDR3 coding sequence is TGTGCTAGTGCCCTGGGGGGTGAGCCCCAGCATTTT.

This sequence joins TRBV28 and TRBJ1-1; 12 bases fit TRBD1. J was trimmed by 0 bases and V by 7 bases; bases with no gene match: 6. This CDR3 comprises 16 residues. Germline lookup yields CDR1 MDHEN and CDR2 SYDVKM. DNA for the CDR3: TGTGCCAGCATCACAGGGACAGGGGGCGTGAACACTGAAGCTTTCTTT. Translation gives CASITGTGGVNTEAFF.

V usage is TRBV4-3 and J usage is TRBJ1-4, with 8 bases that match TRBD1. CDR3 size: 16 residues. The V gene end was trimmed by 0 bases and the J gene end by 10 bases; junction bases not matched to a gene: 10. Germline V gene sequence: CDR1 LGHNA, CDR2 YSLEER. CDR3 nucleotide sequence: TGCGCCAGCAGCCAAGAAAGACAGGGGATATCGGGAAAACTGTTTTTT. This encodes CASSQERQGISGKLFF.

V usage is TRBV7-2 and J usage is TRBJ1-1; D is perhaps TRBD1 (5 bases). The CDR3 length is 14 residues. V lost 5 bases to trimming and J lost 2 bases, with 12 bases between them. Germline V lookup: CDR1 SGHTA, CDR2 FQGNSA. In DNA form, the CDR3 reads TGTGCCAGCAGCCCGGGGGACGGAAACACTGAAGCTTTCTTT. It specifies CASSPGDGNTEAFF.

The CDR3 protein is CAWSVSAATNQPQHF. The DNA for the CDR3 is TGTGCCTGGAGTGTAAGCGCGGCCACCAATCAGCCCCAGCATTTT. The chain joins TRBV30 to TRBJ1-5; no definite D call. The germline gives CDR1 GTSNPN, CDR2 SVGIG (reference sequence). Trimming took 0 bases from V and 3 from J, leaving 12 bases between them. The CDR3 is 15 amino acids.